The 27 T cell receptor beta chains reported below all come from one sample, sequenced in a study of T cells in Graves' hyperthyroidism and ophthalmopathy. TCR beta CDR3 regions were amplified from RNA transcripts. The HTBI primer set served for first-round RT-PCR of the TCR CDR3. TCRdb re-called the multiplex PCR reads through MiXCR, storing one row per CDR3 protein. The repertoire holds more than 300,000 distinct CDR3 sequences, with 18% as singletons. Sequencing was done on a sample of blood. These receptors came from a man younger than 35 with Graves' ophthalmopathy.

V usage is TRBV29-1 and J usage is TRBJ2-7; 7 bases are a match to TRBD1. The trim removed 4 bases at V and 3 bases at J, leaving 9 bases unmatched. Germline V gene data show CDR1 as SQVTM and CDR2 as ANQGSEA. CDR3 length equals 14 residues. The CDR3 DNA sequence: TGCAGCGTTGGGGGGTTGGACAGGAACTACGAGCAGTACTTC. This sequence encodes CSVGGLDRNYEQYF.

The chain links TRBV30 to TRBJ2-5, with 8 bases lining up with TRBD1. Per germline, CDR1 GTSNPN and CDR2 SVGIG (reference sequence). The CDR3 consists of 13 residues. The J segment lost 4 bases and the V segment lost 3 bases, leaving 4 bases of the junction unmatched. The CDR3 protein is CAWRRQGTETQYF. Written as DNA, the CDR3 is TGTGCCTGGAGGAGACAGGGGACAGAGACCCAGTACTTC. Looking up the rest from reference TRBV30 and TRBJ2-5 gives the full variable domain: SQTIHQWPATLVQPVGSPLSLECTVEGTSNPNLYWYRQAAGRGLQLLFYSVGIGQISSEVPQNLSASRPQDRQFILSSKKLLLSDSGFYLCAWRRQGTETQYFGPGTRLLVL.

The table lists this clonotype with a few counts. The chain joins TRBV3-1 to TRBJ2-7; D is unclear. This CDR3 contains 13 residues. The V and J ends lost 4 bases and 6 bases respectively, with 13 bases between them. The germline CDR1 and CDR2 sequences are LGHDT and YNNKEL (reference sequence). The chain's CDR3 is CASSPDGTVEQYF. The CDR3 bases are TGTGCCAGCAGCCCGGACGGTACGGTCGAGCAGTACTTC.

This clonotype was detected only a few times. At one end the junction does not follow the germline gene, possibly because of a read error. The CDR3 coding sequence is TGCGCCAGCAGCTTCGGGAGCATCTCTTGGGCCAACGTCCTGACTTTC. Amino acid sequence: CASSFGSISWANVLTF. The rearrangement links TRBV5-1 to TRBJ2-6; possibly TRBD2 for D (6 bases). This CDR3 is built from 16 residues. Germline V gene data show CDR1 as SGHRS and CDR2 as YFSETQ.

The rearrangement joins TRBV6-5 to TRBJ1-6; D is perhaps TRBD1 (5 bases). Germline V gene sequence: CDR1 MNHEY, CDR2 SVGAGI. The V and J ends lost 2 bases and 9 bases respectively, with 11 bases between them. The CDR3 contains 14 residues. The DNA for the CDR3 is TGTGCCAGCAGTTACGGGGGAACTAGTTCACCCCTCCACTTT. Its translation: CASSYGGTSSPLHF.

The V and J genes are TRBV2 and TRBJ1-4; TRBD1 aligns across 8 bases. This CDR3 is built from 15 residues. With 3 bases clipped from V and 8 bases from J, the junction kept 8 bases outside the gene matches. Germline V CDR1 and CDR2: SNHLY, FYNNEI. For the CDR3, the DNA is TGTGCCAGCAGTGACGAAGGGACAGGAGACGAAAAACTGTTTTTT. Translation gives CASSDEGTGDEKLFF.

The chain is built from TRBV28 and TRBJ1-1, with D uncertain. V was shortened by 5 bases and J by 5 bases, with 12 bases between the two germline ends. The germline gives CDR1 MDHEN, CDR2 SYDVKM. This CDR3 region has 13 residues. The CDR3 reads CASSKRAGTEAFF. CDR3 nucleotides: TGTGCCAGCAGTAAGAGGGCGGGTACTGAAGCTTTCTTT.

As for this clonotype: The junction departs from the called germline gene at one end, perhaps through a read error. DNA for the CDR3: TGCAGCGTGGAAGACAGGTTTGGGAACTACGAGCAGTACTTC. Translation: CSVEDRFGNYEQYF. This chain joins TRBV29-1 and TRBJ2-7; weak D call: TRBD1 (6 bases). The CDR3 runs to 14 residues. Per germline, CDR1 SQVTM and CDR2 ANQGSEA.

A remark on this clonotype: Germline is not matched at one junction end, which may reflect a read error. The chain has TRBV6-4 and TRBJ2-7, with 10 nucleotides matching TRBD1. The germline gives CDR1 MRHNA, CDR2 SNTAGT. The CDR3 consists of 14 residues. DNA of the CDR3: TGTGCCAGCAGTTCGGGACAGGGGTCCTGCGAGCAGTACTTC. Its protein product is CASSSGQGSCEQYF.

This clonotype has only a few counts. The rearrangement links TRBV5-1 to TRBJ2-7; D remains ambiguous. Germline assignment: CDR1 SGHRS and CDR2 YFSETQ. V was clipped by 4 bases and J by 3 bases, with 17 bases between them. The CDR3 contains 15 residues. The CDR3 DNA reads as TGCGCCAGCAGCCCCGATACGGCCGGCCTCTACGAGCAGTACTTC. Translated, it gives CASSPDTAGLYEQYF.

This clonotype was counted many times. The rearrangement uses TRBV5-1 and TRBJ2-7; perhaps TRBD2 as D (6 bases). The germline gives CDR1 SGHRS, CDR2 YFSETQ. With 4 bases removed from V and 4 bases from J, the gap between germline ends came to 9 bases. The CDR3 runs to 12 residues. The CDR3 DNA sequence: TGCGCCAGCAGCGGCGGGGCTTACGAGCAGTACTTC. It specifies CASSGGAYEQYF. Supplemented by reference TRBV5-1 and TRBJ2-7, the full variable domain reads KAGVTQTPRYLIKTRGQQVTLSCSPISGHRSVSWYQQTPGQGLQFLFEYFSETQRNKGNFPGRFSGRQFSNSRSEMNVSTLELGDSALYLCASSGGAYEQYFGPGTRLTVT.

This clonotype was recorded many times. The chain recombines TRBV7-9 with TRBJ2-7; possibly TRBD2 for D (5 bases). CDR1 is SEHNR and CDR2 is FQNEAQ in the germline V gene (reference sequence). This CDR3 comprises 11 residues. Deletions cut 9 bases from V and 4 bases from J, with 10 bases between. CDR3 nucleotide sequence: TGTGCCAGTACCTCGGGGTACGAGCAGTACTTC. This translates into CASTSGYEQYF.

This clonotype was seen many times. The V gene is TRBV4-1, the J gene TRBJ1-2; TRBD1 aligns across 7 bases. Germline-derived CDR1 and CDR2 are MGHRA and YSYEKL. The CDR3 spans 16 residues. J lost 4 bases, V lost 3 bases, and 11 bases had no gene match. The DNA for the CDR3 is TGCGCCAGCAGCCAGTCCGGGACAGTAAATTCCTATGGCTACACCTTC. This gives the protein CASSQSGTVNSYGYTF.

This clonotype was detected only a few times. The chain has TRBV20-1 and TRBJ2-1, with 7 positions matching TRBD1. The CDR3 is made up of 12 amino acids. The germline CDR1 and CDR2 sequences are DFQATT and SNEGSKA (reference sequence). V was pared by 6 bases and J by 8 bases, with 7 bases of the junction left unmatched. CDR3 sequence reads: CSAAGTVHEQFF. For the CDR3, the DNA is TGCAGTGCCGCCGGGACAGTACATGAGCAGTTCTTC.

In its sample, this clonotype was seen many times. This chain uses TRBV12-3 or TRBV12-4 with TRBJ1-1; a weak D match, TRBD1 (5 bases). Deletions cut 1 base from V and 3 bases from J, with 21 bases between. The CDR3 sequence is 18 residues long. CDR3 bases: TGTGCCAGCAGTTTAGGTTCGTACAGGCGAAGTGGGGACACTGAAGCTTTCTTT. Its protein is CASSLGSYRRSGDTEAFF.

This clonotype was picked up many times. The chain uses TRBV13 and TRBJ1-1; D is undetermined. CDR3 length equals 15 residues. The ends were cut back, 0 bases at V and 1 base at J, with 9 bases in the middle. Germline V gene sequence: CDR1 PRHDT, CDR2 FYEKMQ (reference sequence). The CDR3 DNA sequence: TGTGCCAGCAGCTTAGGTAGGGCGGGGAACACTGAAGCTTTCTTT. Protein: CASSLGRAGNTEAFF.

This clonotype was seen ten or more times. The chain links TRBV6-1 to TRBJ1-1; D unclear. The ends were cut back, 1 base at V and 3 bases at J, with 9 bases in the middle. Germline CDR1 MNHNS, CDR2 SASEGT. The CDR3 runs 14 residues. The CDR3 nucleotides read TGTGCCAGCAGTGAAGGGTTTATGGACACTGAAGCTTTCTTT. Translation gives CASSEGFMDTEAFF.

This clonotype was counted a few times. The V and J genes are TRBV20-1 and TRBJ1-4; D is unclear. The CDR3 has 13 residues. The V end was cut by 1 base, the J end by 4 bases, with 7 bases between. Germline CDR1 DFQATT, CDR2 SNEGSKA (reference sequence). Written as DNA, the CDR3 is TGCAGTGCTAGAGTTCTTAATAATGAAAAACTGTTTTTT. The encoded protein is CSARVLNNEKLFF.

Many counts were recorded for this clonotype. The chain links TRBV4-1 to TRBJ1-2, with D possibly matching TRBD1 (5 bases). The CDR3 has 17 amino acids. Trimming took 1 base from V and 2 from J, leaving 17 bases between them. Germline CDR1 is MGHRA and CDR2 is YSYEKL. CDR3 residues: CASSQGLGLHPNYGYTF. In nucleotides, the CDR3 is TGCGCCAGCAGCCAAGGCCTGGGGCTCCACCCCAACTATGGCTACACCTTC.

This clonotype was recorded at least ten times. The chain is built from TRBV18 and TRBJ1-2, with D perhaps matching TRBD1 (5 bases). With 1 base removed from V and 8 bases from J, the gap between germline ends came to 11 bases. The germline gives CDR1 KGHSH, CDR2 LQKENI. The CDR3 is made up of 13 amino acids. CDR3 in DNA: TGTGCCAGCTCACCACTCCCAGGGCAAGGCTACACCTTC. As protein: CASSPLPGQGYTF.

The chain combines TRBV6-5 with TRBJ2-7; D might be TRBD1 (5 bases). Germline loops: CDR1 MNHEY, CDR2 SVGAGI. Trimming cost V 2 bases and J 1 base, with 12 bases left between them. This CDR3 contains 15 residues. Here the CDR3 reads CASSYEPTESYEQYF. CDR3 DNA: TGTGCCAGCAGTTACGAGCCGACAGAGTCCTACGAGCAGTACTTC.

This clonotype has a count of ten or more. The chain couples TRBV3-1 to TRBJ1-2; D is undetermined. CDR3 length: 12 amino acids. CDR1 is LGHDT, CDR2 YNNKEL, per germline (reference sequence). The V end lost 1 base, the J end lost 7 bases, and 7 bases lay between the germline ends. The CDR3 DNA follows: TGTGCCAGCAGCCAAGGCGATCTTGGCTACACCTTC. This codes for CASSQGDLGYTF. The entire variable domain, with the rest obtained from reference TRBV3-1 and TRBJ1-2, is as follows: DTAVSQTPKYLVTQMGNDKSIKCEQNLGHDTMYWYKQDSKKFLKIMFSYNNKELIINETVPNRFSPKSPDKAHLNLHINSLELGDSAVYFCASSQGDLGYTFGSGTRLTVV.

This clonotype occurred a few times. The chain combines TRBV12-3 or TRBV12-4 with TRBJ2-4; 13 nucleotides line up with TRBD2. The V gene end was trimmed by 5 bases and the J gene end by 3 bases; junction bases not matched to a gene: 10. This CDR3 is 18 amino acids long. In DNA form, the CDR3 reads TGTGCCAGCAGTCTCCTACTAGCGGGGGGGCCGGGCAAAAACATTCAGTACTTC. It encodes CASSLLLAGGPGKNIQYF.

The CDR3 sequence: CASSPPRASGTDTQYF. The CDR3 nucleotides are TGTGCCAGCAGCCCCCCCAGGGCTAGCGGCACAGATACGCAGTATTTT. This chain connects TRBV3-1 to TRBJ2-3, with D perhaps matching TRBD2 (6 bases). This CDR3 contains 16 residues. V was cut by 4 bases and J by 1 base, with 15 bases left in between. CDR1 and CDR2 (germline): LGHDT, YNNKEL (reference sequence).

This clonotype was picked up many times. The CDR3 loop is CASSPEARLGPQHF. The CDR3 DNA sequence: TGTGCCAGCAGCCCGGAGGCCCGTTTAGGGCCCCAGCATTTT. The chain links TRBV5-5 to TRBJ1-5; no clear D. The CDR3 totals 14 residues. Trimming pared 4 bases from V and 9 bases from J, leaving 17 bases between. Germline CDR1 reads SGHKS; CDR2 reads YYEKEE (reference sequence).

This clonotype has a handful of counts. The chain recombines TRBV7-3 with TRBJ2-2, with unresolved D. Trimming removed 5 bases from V and 2 bases from J, with 15 bases in between. This CDR3 comprises 16 residues. The germline V gene encodes CDR1 SGHTA and CDR2 FQGTGA. The CDR3 spells CASSLRAGTNTGELFF. In nucleotides, the CDR3 is TGTGCCAGCAGCCTACGGGCAGGTACCAACACCGGGGAGCTGTTTTTT.

This clonotype showed up just once. The rearrangement links TRBV28 to TRBJ2-2; 8 bases are shared with TRBD2. With 5 bases clipped from V and 4 bases from J, the junction kept 9 bases outside the gene matches. The germline CDR1 and CDR2 sequences are MDHEN and SYDVKM. The CDR3 has 16 residues. CDR3 DNA: TGTGCCAGCAGTCTATCAGCGGGAGCACTCACCGGGGAGCTGTTTTTT. Its translation is CASSLSAGALTGELFF.